The 23 T cell receptor beta chains below all came from one sample that was sequenced in a study of cytomegalovirus exposure and HLA in healthy donors. 60 Vbeta and 13 Jbeta primers were used in PCR. Generated by immunoSEQ multiplex PCR, the TCRdb table keeps only in-frame clones and is missing some. The sample includes about 120,000 clones, about three quarters of them seen just once. The sample consisted of PBMCs. The receptors stem from a man aged 55-75 years in good health and CMV-seropositive.

This clone has more than one count but fewer than ten. The chain has TRBV27 and TRBJ1-5; unclear D gene. Germline loops: CDR1 MNHEY, CDR2 SMNVEV (reference sequence). Trimming took off 2 bases at V and 3 bases at J, with 14 bases between the two ends. The CDR3 is made up of 16 amino acids. The CDR3 protein is CASSLLSVSSNQPQHF. CDR3 in DNA: TGTGCCAGCAGTTTACTCTCCGTCAGTTCCAATCAGCCCCAGCATTTT.

This chain connects TRBV10-2 to TRBJ2-1; 10 bases align to TRBD1. CDR3 length: 15 residues. Germline V gene lookup returns CDR1 WSHSY and CDR2 SAAADI. V was clipped by 4 bases and J by 6 bases; unmatched bases: 6. The CDR3 DNA is TGCGCCAGCAGTGTGGGACAGGGGAATGTCAATGAGCAGTTCTTC. This sequence encodes CASSVGQGNVNEQFF.

In its sample, this clone was seen a few times. CDR3 DNA: TGTGCCAGCTCTACCTGGACTGAAGCTTTCTTT. This sequence encodes CASSTWTEAFF. This chain connects TRBV2 to TRBJ1-1; D ambiguous. This CDR3 has 11 residues. Between the trimmed V and J ends, which lost 8 bases and 5 bases, there was a span of 9 bases. Germline CDR1 is SNHLY and CDR2 is FYNNEI.

Notes on this clone: This specimen includes other DNA sequences encoding the same CDR3. The chain is built from TRBV10-3 and TRBJ2-7; 11 bases map to TRBD1. Germline-derived CDR1 and CDR2 are ENHRY and SYGVKD. V dropped 6 bases and J dropped 6; count of bases not matched to a gene: 1. This CDR3 has 12 residues. CDR3 DNA: TGTGCCATCAGCGGGACAGGGGGCGAGCAGTACTTC. Translated, it gives CAISGTGGEQYF.

This rearrangement joins TRBV28 to TRBJ1-1; 7 bases map to TRBD1. The CDR3 contains 14 residues. Germline V gene lookup returns CDR1 MDHEN and CDR2 SYDVKM. With 10 bases clipped from V and 3 bases from J, the junction kept 11 bases outside the gene matches. The CDR3 here is CATKTYRGYTEAFF. The CDR3 region has the DNA TGTGCCACAAAGACCTACAGGGGCTACACTGAAGCTTTCTTT.

The chain combines TRBV6-5 with TRBJ2-7; TRBD2 is a possible D gene (5 bases). V lost 6 bases, J lost 7 bases, and 19 bases lay in between. CDR3 length equals 14 residues. Germline CDR1 reads MNHEY; CDR2 reads SVGAGI. In DNA, the CDR3 is TGTGCCAGCAGACTCTCGTACCGGACGGGGGAGCAGTACTTC. This codes for CASRLSYRTGEQYF.

The V gene is TRBV2, the J gene TRBJ2-3; D unclear. V was clipped by 4 bases and J by 2 bases, with 4 bases between them. CDR3 size: 12 residues. Germline-derived CDR1 and CDR2 are SNHLY and FYNNEI. The CDR3 bases are TGTGCCAGCAGTGGAGTCACAGATACGCAGTATTTT. This encodes CASSGVTDTQYF. Full variable domain (rest looked up from reference TRBV2 and TRBJ2-3): EPEVTQTPSHQVTQMGQEVILRCVPISNHLYFYWYRQILGQKVEFLVSFYNNEISEKSEIFDDQFSVERPDGSNFTLKIRSTKLEDSAMYFCASSGVTDTQYFGPGTRLTVL.

The chain has TRBV5-6 and TRBJ1-1; the D gene is possibly TRBD1 (6 bases). This CDR3 has 14 residues. Trimming pared 4 bases from V and 5 bases from J, leaving 15 bases between. Germline lookup yields CDR1 SGHDT and CDR2 YYEEEE. The CDR3 is CASSPEGGWTEAFF. In DNA, the CDR3 is TGTGCCAGCAGCCCTGAAGGGGGTTGGACTGAAGCTTTCTTT.

A few counts support this clone. The chain couples TRBV30 to TRBJ1-2, with D unresolved. Trimming took off 5 bases at V and 0 bases at J, with 7 bases between the two ends. Looked up from germline, CDR1 is GTSNPN and CDR2 is SVGIG (reference sequence). This CDR3 is 12 amino acids long. The CDR3 loop is CAWERTNYGYTF. CDR3 nucleotides: TGTGCCTGGGAGAGGACTAACTATGGCTACACCTTC.

The rearrangement links TRBV4-1 to TRBJ2-6; no reliable D call. CDR1 is MGHRA, CDR2 YSYEKL, per germline. The CDR3 contains 19 residues. Trimming removed 2 bases from V and 0 bases from J, with 17 bases in between. The DNA of the CDR3 is TGCGCCAGCAGCCAACTCCAGAACCGTTCACCCTCTGGGGCCAACGTCCTGACTTTC. Translated: CASSQLQNRSPSGANVLTF.

This clone was observed once. V usage is TRBV7-2 and J usage is TRBJ2-2, with 10 bases that match TRBD2. CDR1 and CDR2 from the germline V gene are SGHTA and FQGNSA. Unmatched junction bases numbered 8, after V lost 3 bases and J lost 4 bases. The length of the CDR3 is 17 residues. The CDR3 protein is CASSLTAGGPFTGELFF. CDR3 in DNA: TGTGCCAGCAGCTTGACAGCGGGAGGGCCGTTCACCGGGGAGCTGTTTTTT.

The chain uses TRBV5-1 and TRBJ2-2; 10 bases are a match to TRBD2. Unmatched junction bases numbered 6, after V lost 2 bases and J lost 8 bases. The CDR3 is made up of 15 amino acids. The germline V gene has CDR1 SGHRS and CDR2 YFSETQ. CDR3 nucleotides: TGCGCCAGCAGCTTTTTAGCGGGAGGTTCTGGGGAGCTGTTTTTT. Residues: CASSFLAGGSGELFF.

This rearrangement joins TRBV28 to TRBJ1-5; TRBD1 agrees at 8 bases. The CDR3 consists of 15 residues. Germline V gene lookup returns CDR1 MDHEN and CDR2 SYDVKM. The V gene end was trimmed by 5 bases and the J gene end by 6 bases; junction bases not matched to a gene: 9. The CDR3, as DNA: TGTGCCAGCAGTCCTTACAGGGGGAAGGGTCAGCCCCAGCATTTT. Amino acid sequence: CASSPYRGKGQPQHF.

The chain joins TRBV5-6 to TRBJ2-5; weak D call: TRBD1 (6 bases). This CDR3 is 14 amino acids long. Trimming took 4 bases from V and 5 from J, leaving 15 bases between them. The germline CDR1 and CDR2 sequences are SGHDT and YYEEEE. Here the CDR3 reads CASSGWSRGETQYF. CDR3 coding DNA: TGTGCCAGCAGCGGATGGTCTAGGGGGGAGACCCAGTACTTC.

The chain combines TRBV19 with TRBJ2-2; D may be TRBD1 (6 bases). Germline loops: CDR1 LNHDA, CDR2 SQIVND (reference sequence). This CDR3 comprises 13 residues. V shed 10 bases and J shed 1 base, with 10 bases lying between them. CDR3 bases: TGTGCCACCTCGGACAGGAACACCGGGGAGCTGTTTTTT. Protein product: CATSDRNTGELFF.

This chain joins TRBV9 and TRBJ2-3; D is perhaps TRBD1 (6 bases). The CDR3 loop spans 14 amino acids. V gave up 0 bases and J gave up 2 bases, with 7 bases separating them. Germline-derived CDR1 and CDR2 are SGDLS and YYNGEE. Written as DNA, the CDR3 is TGTGCCAGCAGCGTAGGACAGGCCACAGATACGCAGTATTTT. Residues: CASSVGQATDTQYF.

The V call is TRBV28, the J call TRBJ2-6, with D perhaps TRBD2 (6 bases). The CDR3 has 15 amino acids. Germline CDR1 reads MDHEN; CDR2 reads SYDVKM. Trimming cost V 7 bases and J 1 base, with 11 bases left between them. CDR3 DNA sequence: TGTGCCAGCACCACTGGGGGGTCTGGGGCCAACGTCCTGACTTTC. The encoded protein is CASTTGGSGANVLTF.

This chain uses TRBV29-1 with TRBJ2-7; unclear D gene. Per the germline V gene, CDR1 is SQVTM and CDR2 is ANQGSEA. This CDR3 comprises 12 residues. The V gene lost 7 bases and the J gene lost 4 bases, with 14 bases spanning the gap. The CDR3 protein is CSAFGAEYEQYF. In DNA form, the CDR3 reads TGCAGCGCTTTTGGAGCTGAATACGAGCAGTACTTC.

The chain couples TRBV11-2 to TRBJ1-5; D gene uncertain. CDR1 and CDR2 (germline): SGHAT, FQNNGV. Between the trimmed V and J ends, which lost 1 base and 5 bases, there was a span of 9 bases. The CDR3 has 14 amino acids. CDR3 in amino acids: CASSLGHGDQPQHF. The CDR3 nucleotides read TGTGCCAGCAGCTTAGGTCACGGGGATCAGCCCCAGCATTTT.

The chain uses TRBV5-6 and TRBJ2-1; D unresolved. This CDR3 contains 15 residues. Trimming left V 0 bases short and J 2 bases short, with 9 bases between. Germline V gives CDR1 SGHDT, CDR2 YYEEEE. CDR3 DNA: TGTGCCAGCAGCTTGGTAACTACAACCTACAATGAGCAGTTCTTC. It specifies CASSLVTTTYNEQFF.

This clone was counted between two and nine times. This chain uses TRBV5-1 with TRBJ2-1; D gene uncertain. Trimming pared 1 base from V and 9 bases from J, leaving 11 bases between. The germline V gene encodes CDR1 SGHRS and CDR2 YFSETQ. The CDR3 is 13 residues long. This CDR3 is CASSLRYGSEQFF. CDR3 sequence (DNA): TGCGCCAGCAGCTTGCGCTACGGGTCTGAGCAGTTCTTC.

The J gene is TRBJ2-6, the V gene TRBV7-9; D not certain. Germline V gene data show CDR1 as SEHNR and CDR2 as FQNEAQ (reference sequence). The length of the CDR3 is 19 residues. Trimming stripped 5 bases from V and 4 bases from J, with 24 bases between. CDR3 coding DNA: TGTGCCAGCAGCCCTCTCGGCCCTCACCTACCAGGAGGGGCCAACGTCCTGACTTTC. It is translated as CASSPLGPHLPGGANVLTF. The full variable domain, rest sourced from reference TRBV7-9 and TRBJ2-6, is DTGVSQNPRHKITKRGQNVTFRCDPISEHNRLYWYRQTLGQGPEFLTYFQNEAQLEKSRLLSDRFSAERPKGSFSTLEIQRTEQGDSAMYLCASSPLGPHLPGGANVLTFGAGSRLTVL.

The CDR3 loop is CASSLGTSGSNEQFF. The CDR3 region has the DNA TGTGCCAGCAGCCTAGGGACTAGCGGGAGCAATGAGCAGTTCTTC. The rearrangement links TRBV7-3 to TRBJ2-1; TRBD2 matches at 14 bases. Germline lookup yields CDR1 SGHTA and CDR2 FQGTGA. There are 15 residues in the CDR3. Trimming took 5 bases from V and 6 from J; bases not matched to a gene: 3.